This T cell receptor (beta chain) was recovered during a study of blood T cell repertoires in COVID-19. Looking at the study overall: Sites in the United States, Italy and Spain provided acute and convalescent COVID-19 samples.

Donors in Cohort 3 counted as recovered after two negative PCRs, clearance, or symptom resolution. Authors' analysis steps: Nucleated cell number was recorded as an estimate derived from reference gene primer amplification. Method: immunoSEQ multiplex PCR; TCRdb's copy keeps in-frame clones and lacks some. That table furnishes V, J and clone size, whereas the DNA furnished D and trimming. In the table there are under 200,000 clones, approximately 86% of which are singletons. The V gene lost 2 bases and the J gene lost 1 base, with 13 bases spanning the gap. There are 16 residues in the CDR3. Germline V gives CDR1 MGHRA, CDR2 YSYEKL.

The chain has TRBV4-1 and TRBJ2-3; D remains unclear. The sequence came from a man in his 60s who had recovered from COVID-19. The sample comprised PBMCs or T cells enriched from blood (not recorded which). The CDR3 region is CASSQRLSSGTDTQYF. The CDR3 coding sequence is TGCGCCAGCAGCCAACGACTCTCCTCTGGCACAGATACGCAGTATTTT.